What follows describes a single T cell receptor beta chain. The entry originates in a study of T cell changes during pregnancy in multiple sclerosis. Assay: immunoSEQ multiplex PCR; the TCRdb copy retains only in-frame clones and omits some. Of some 43,000 clones listed, around 93% were seen once; the top ten hold roughly 8.1%. The TCR comes from a female donor with multiple sclerosis, enrolled in a pregnancy study. The material sequenced was CD8+ T cells from peripheral blood mononuclear cells, taken in the third trimester of pregnancy.

The CDR3 DNA reads TGTGCCAGCAGCTTGGGGCTAGTCCCCGGGGAGCTGTTTTTT. Residues: CASSLGLVPGELFF. The chain couples TRBV5-6 to TRBJ2-2; D not certain. Looked up from germline, CDR1 is SGHDT and CDR2 is YYEEEE. The length of the CDR3 is 14 residues. V was shortened by 0 bases and J by 6 bases, with 9 bases between the two germline ends.